These T cell receptor beta chains were read from a single sample in a study of tumor-infiltrating lymphocytes in localized non-small cell lung cancer. Assay used: immunoSEQ multiplex PCR; TCRdb lists only in-frame clones, some missing. The data contain about 16,000 clones, around 72% of them singletons. The specimen was lung tumor tissue. These receptor sequences come from a human donor with non-small cell lung cancer. The CDR3 runs from the conserved cysteine through the conserved F or W. Each record gives: J gene, V gene, clone size, D gene, CDR3 protein, CDR3 DNA. The D gene is left open where the match is weak. Clone size is not always given. Where it is, it says once, few, many or a class for expanded clones.

>TRBJ2-3|TRBV6-6|NA|TRBD2
CASSLSGTRLDTQYF
TGTGCCAGCAGTCTTTCCGGGACTAGATTAGATACGCAGTATTTT
>TRBJ2-7|TRBV29-1|few|TRBD1
CSVSRDRGYEQYF
TGCAGCGTTTCCCGGGACAGAGGCTACGAGCAGTACTTC
>TRBJ2-7|TRBV11-1|few|TRBD2
CASSVTSGSYEQYF
TGTGCCAGCAGCGTCACTAGCGGATCCTACGAGCAGTACTTC
>TRBJ1-1|TRBV14|NA|NA
CASSQVDRRAAEAFF
TGTGCCAGCAGCCAAGTTGACCGCCGGGCCGCTGAAGCCTTCTTT
>TRBJ1-5|TRBV6-1|NA|NA
CASSDAGTAEGLYQPQHF
TGTGCCAGCAGTGACGCCGGGACCGCGGAGGGCTTATATCAGCCCCAGCATTTT
>TRBJ2-2|TRBV4-1|NA|TRBD2
CASSQWTSTGELFF
TGCGCCAGCAGCCAATGGACTAGCACCGGGGAGCTGTTTTTT
>TRBJ1-5|TRBV7-9|few|NA
CASSAGDGFNQPQHF
TGTGCCAGCAGCGCAGGGGACGGGTTTAATCAGCCCCAGCATTTT
>TRBJ2-3|TRBV19|NA|TRBD2
CASSPGSSGRDTQYF
TGTGCCAGTAGTCCCGGGTCTAGCGGGAGGGATACGCAGTATTTT
>TRBJ1-2|TRBV5-1|NA|NA
CASSLSGVWYGYTF
TGCGCCAGCAGCTTGTCGGGGGTTTGGTATGGCTACACCTTC
>TRBJ2-1|TRBV4-2|NA|TRBD2
CASSQGEGTSGYNEQFF
TGTGCCAGCAGCCAAGGGGAAGGGACTAGCGGCTACAATGAGCAGTTCTTC
>TRBJ2-7|TRBV7-9|few|TRBD1
CASSRDRGAYEQYF
TGTGCCAGCAGTAGGGACAGGGGAGCCTACGAGCAGTACTTC
>TRBJ1-2|TRBV30|NA|NA
CAWSVGGVNYGYTF
TGTGCCTGGAGTGTGGGGGGGGTTAACTATGGCTACACCTTC
>TRBJ2-2|TRBV29-1|NA|NA
CSVRTWGIPGELFF
TGCAGCGTTCGGACTTGGGGGATCCCCGGGGAGCTGTTTTTT
>TRBJ2-1|TRBV5-1|few|NA
CASSGRTRGVWAYNEQFF
TGCGCCAGCAGTGGGCGGACTAGGGGGGTTTGGGCCTACAATGAGCAGTTCTTC
>TRBJ1-1|TRBV19|NA|TRBD1
CASSPWDRVGATFF
TGTGCCAGTAGTCCCTGGGACAGGGTGGGGGCAACTTTCTTT
>TRBJ1-5|TRBV28|NA|NA
CASKGGAEQPQHF
TGTGCCAGCAAGGGGGGAGCAGAGCAGCCCCAGCATTTT
>TRBJ2-5|TRBV30|NA|NA
CAWSAGAETQYF
TGTGCCTGGAGTGCAGGGGCAGAGACCCAGTACTTC
>TRBJ2-2|TRBV7-3|NA|TRBD2
CASGRGRGTGELFF
TGTGCCAGCGGCCGTGGGAGGGGCACCGGGGAGCTGTTTTTT
>TRBJ1-1|TRBV5-6|NA|NA
CASSFYGGMDTEAFF
TGTGCCAGCAGCTTTTATGGGGGTATGGACACTGAAGCTTTCTTT
>TRBJ2-4|TRBV10-3|NA|TRBD2
CAISPGLAGGSAKNIQYF
TGTGCCATCAGTCCGGGACTAGCGGGGGGGTCCGCCAAAAACATTCAGTACTTC
>TRBJ1-2|TRBV25-1|few|NA
CASSDLGRNYGYTF
TGTGCCAGCAGTGACTTGGGACGGAACTATGGCTACACCTTC
>TRBJ2-1|TRBV7-8|NA|NA
CASSSLDFSSYNEQFF
TGTGCCAGCAGCTCCCTTGACTTTAGCTCCTACAATGAGCAGTTCTTC
>TRBJ1-3|TRBV11-2|once|NA
CASSLGAGVSGNTIYF
TGTGCCAGCAGCTTAGGGGCAGGGGTCTCTGGAAACACCATATATTTT
>TRBJ1-1|TRBV14|NA|NA
CAGYGRPGGEAFF
TGTGCCGGATACGGGAGGCCCGGAGGTGAAGCTTTCTTT
>TRBJ2-1|TRBV7-2|NA|TRBD2
CASSPSGTAYNEQFF
TGTGCCAGCAGTCCTAGCGGGACCGCCTACAATGAGCAGTTCTTC